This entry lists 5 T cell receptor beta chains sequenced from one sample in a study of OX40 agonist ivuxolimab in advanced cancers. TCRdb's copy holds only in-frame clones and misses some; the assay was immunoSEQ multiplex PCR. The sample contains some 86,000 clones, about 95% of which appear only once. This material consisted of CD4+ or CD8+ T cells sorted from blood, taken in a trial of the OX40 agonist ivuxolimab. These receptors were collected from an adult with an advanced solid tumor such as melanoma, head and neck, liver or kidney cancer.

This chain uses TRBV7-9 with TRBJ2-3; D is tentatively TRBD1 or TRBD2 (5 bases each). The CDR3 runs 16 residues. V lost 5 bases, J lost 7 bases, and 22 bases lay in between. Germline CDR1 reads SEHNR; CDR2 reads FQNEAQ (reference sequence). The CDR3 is CASSPPTGPQSYTQYF. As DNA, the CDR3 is TGTGCCAGCAGCCCCCCGACGGGACCGCAGTCATATACGCAGTATTTT.

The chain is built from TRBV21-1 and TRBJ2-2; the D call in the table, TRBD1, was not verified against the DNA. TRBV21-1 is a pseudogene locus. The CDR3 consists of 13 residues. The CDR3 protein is CASSGQNTGELFF. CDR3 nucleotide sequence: TGTGCCAGTTCGGGACAGAACACCGGGGAGCTGTTTTTT.

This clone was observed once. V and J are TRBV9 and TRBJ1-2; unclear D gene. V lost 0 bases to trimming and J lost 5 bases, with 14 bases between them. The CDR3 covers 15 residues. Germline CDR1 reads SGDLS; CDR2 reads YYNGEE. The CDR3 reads CASSVGGPNVYGYTF. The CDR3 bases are TGTGCCAGCAGCGTAGGTGGACCGAACGTTTATGGCTACACCTTC.

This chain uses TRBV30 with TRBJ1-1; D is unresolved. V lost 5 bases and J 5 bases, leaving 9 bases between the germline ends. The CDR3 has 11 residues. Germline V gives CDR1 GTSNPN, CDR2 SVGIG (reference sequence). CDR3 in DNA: TGTGCCTGGGAACTTTGGACTGAAGCTTTCTTT. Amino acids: CAWELWTEAFF.

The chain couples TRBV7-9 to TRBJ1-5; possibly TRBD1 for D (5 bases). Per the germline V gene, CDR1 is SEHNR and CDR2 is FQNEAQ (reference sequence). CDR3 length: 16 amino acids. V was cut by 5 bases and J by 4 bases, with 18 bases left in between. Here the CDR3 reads CASSLFVGRENQPQHF. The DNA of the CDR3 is TGTGCCAGCAGCCTATTCGTGGGGCGGGAGAATCAGCCCCAGCATTTT.